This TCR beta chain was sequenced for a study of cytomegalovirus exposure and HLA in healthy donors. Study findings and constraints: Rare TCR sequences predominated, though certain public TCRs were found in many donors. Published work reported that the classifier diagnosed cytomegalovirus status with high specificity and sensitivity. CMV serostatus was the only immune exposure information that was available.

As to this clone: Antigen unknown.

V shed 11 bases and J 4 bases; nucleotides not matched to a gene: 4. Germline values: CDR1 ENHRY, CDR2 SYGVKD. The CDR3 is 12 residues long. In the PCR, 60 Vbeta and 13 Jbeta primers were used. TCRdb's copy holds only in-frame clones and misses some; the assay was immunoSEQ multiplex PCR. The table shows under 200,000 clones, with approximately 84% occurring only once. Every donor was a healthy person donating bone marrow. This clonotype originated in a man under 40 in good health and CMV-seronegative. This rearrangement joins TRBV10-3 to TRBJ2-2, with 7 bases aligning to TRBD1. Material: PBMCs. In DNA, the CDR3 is TGTGCCCTATCAGGGGGCACCGGGGAGCTGTTTTTT. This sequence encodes CALSGGTGELFF.